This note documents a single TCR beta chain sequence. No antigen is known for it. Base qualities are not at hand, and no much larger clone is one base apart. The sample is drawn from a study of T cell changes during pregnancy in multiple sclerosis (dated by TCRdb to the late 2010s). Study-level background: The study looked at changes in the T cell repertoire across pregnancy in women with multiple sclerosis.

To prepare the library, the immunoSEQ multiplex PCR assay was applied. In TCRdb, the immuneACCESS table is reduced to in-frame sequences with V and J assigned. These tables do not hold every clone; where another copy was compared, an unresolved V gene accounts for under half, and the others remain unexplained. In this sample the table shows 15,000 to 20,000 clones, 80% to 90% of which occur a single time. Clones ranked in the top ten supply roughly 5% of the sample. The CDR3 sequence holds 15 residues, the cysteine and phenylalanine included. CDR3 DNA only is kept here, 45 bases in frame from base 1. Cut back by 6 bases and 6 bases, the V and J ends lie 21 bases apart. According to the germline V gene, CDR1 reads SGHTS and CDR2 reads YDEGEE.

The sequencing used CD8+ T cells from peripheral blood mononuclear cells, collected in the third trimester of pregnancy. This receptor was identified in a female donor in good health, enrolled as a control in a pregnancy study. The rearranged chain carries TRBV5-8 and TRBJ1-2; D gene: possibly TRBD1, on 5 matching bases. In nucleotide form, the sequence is TGTGCCAGCACCCGATATGGGGGAGGAGTTGATGGCTACACCTTC. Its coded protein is CASTRYGGGVDGYTF.